The following is a TCR beta chain sequence with its context. These data come from a study of T cell changes during pregnancy in multiple sclerosis. TCRdb keeps only in-frame clones here, not all; method: immunoSEQ multiplex PCR. The sample yields approximately 100,000 clones, around 90% seen once. CDR1 is SGHDN, CDR2 FVKESK, per germline. This CDR3 contains 16 residues. V shed 0 bases and J shed 5 bases, with 17 bases lying between them. The sequencing here drew on peripheral blood, taken in the second trimester of pregnancy. This sequence was found in a female donor with multiple sclerosis, enrolled in a pregnancy study. The gene calls are TRBV14 and TRBJ2-7; TRBD2 might be the D (5 bases). CDR3 bases: TGTGCCAGCAGCCAAGAAGGTCGGACCGGGGTAGACGAGCAGTACTTC. Translating gives CASSQEGRTGVDEQYF.